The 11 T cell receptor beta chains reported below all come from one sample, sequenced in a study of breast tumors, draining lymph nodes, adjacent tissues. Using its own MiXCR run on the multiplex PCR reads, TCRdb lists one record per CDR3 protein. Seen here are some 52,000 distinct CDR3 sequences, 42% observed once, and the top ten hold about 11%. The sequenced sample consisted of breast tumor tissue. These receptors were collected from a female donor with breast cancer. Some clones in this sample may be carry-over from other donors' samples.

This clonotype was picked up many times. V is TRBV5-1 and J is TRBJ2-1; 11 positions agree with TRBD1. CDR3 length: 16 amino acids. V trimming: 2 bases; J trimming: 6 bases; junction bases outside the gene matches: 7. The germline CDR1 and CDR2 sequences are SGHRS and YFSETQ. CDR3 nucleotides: TGCGCCAGCAGCTTATTAGGACAGGGGGCAAGCAATGAGCAGTTCTTC. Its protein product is CASSLLGQGASNEQFF.

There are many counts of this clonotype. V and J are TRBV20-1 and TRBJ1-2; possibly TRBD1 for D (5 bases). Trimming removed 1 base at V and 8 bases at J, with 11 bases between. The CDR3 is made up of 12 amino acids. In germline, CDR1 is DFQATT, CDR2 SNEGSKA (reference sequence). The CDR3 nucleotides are TGCAGTGCTAGAGCAGGGCTTTTGGGCTACACCTTC. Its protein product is CSARAGLLGYTF.

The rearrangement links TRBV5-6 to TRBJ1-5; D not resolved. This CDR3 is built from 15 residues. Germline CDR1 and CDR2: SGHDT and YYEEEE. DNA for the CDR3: TGTGTCGGCAGTGAAGGGAGACTGGGCAATCAGCCCCAGCATTTT. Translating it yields CVGSEGRLGNQPQHF.

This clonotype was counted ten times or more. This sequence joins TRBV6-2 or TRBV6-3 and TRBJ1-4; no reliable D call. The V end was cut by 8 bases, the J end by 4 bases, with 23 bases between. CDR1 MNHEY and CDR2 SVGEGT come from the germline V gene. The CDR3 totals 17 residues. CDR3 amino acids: CASSLRLSAAYNEKLFF. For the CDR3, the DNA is TGTGCCAGCTCCCTCCGGTTATCGGCAGCATATAATGAAAAACTGTTTTTT.

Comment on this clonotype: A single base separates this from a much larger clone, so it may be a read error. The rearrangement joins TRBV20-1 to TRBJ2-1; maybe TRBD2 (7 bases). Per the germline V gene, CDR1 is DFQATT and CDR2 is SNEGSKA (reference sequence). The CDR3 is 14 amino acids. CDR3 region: CSARGASGYTEQFF. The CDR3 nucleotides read TGCAGTGCTCGGGGGGCTAGCGGCTACACTGAGCAGTTCTTC.

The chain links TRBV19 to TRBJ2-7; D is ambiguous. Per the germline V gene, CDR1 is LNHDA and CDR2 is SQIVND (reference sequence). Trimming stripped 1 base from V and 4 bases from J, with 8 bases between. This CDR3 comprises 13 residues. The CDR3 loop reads CASSIGSGYEQYF. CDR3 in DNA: TGTGCCAGTAGTATAGGGTCCGGATACGAGCAGTACTTC.

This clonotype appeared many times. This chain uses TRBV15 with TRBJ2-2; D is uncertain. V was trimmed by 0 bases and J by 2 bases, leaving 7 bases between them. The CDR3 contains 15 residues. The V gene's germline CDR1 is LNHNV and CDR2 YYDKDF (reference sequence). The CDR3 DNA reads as TGTGCCACCAGCAGAGATCCGTTAAACACCGGGGAGCTGTTTTTT. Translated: CATSRDPLNTGELFF.

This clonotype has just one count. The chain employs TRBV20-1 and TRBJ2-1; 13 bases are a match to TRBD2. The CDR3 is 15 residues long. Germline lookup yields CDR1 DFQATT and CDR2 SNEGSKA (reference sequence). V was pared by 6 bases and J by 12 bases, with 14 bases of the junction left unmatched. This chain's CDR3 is CSAPRTSGGSGVQFF. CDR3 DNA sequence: TGCAGTGCCCCTAGGACTAGCGGGGGCTCCGGTGTGCAGTTCTTC.

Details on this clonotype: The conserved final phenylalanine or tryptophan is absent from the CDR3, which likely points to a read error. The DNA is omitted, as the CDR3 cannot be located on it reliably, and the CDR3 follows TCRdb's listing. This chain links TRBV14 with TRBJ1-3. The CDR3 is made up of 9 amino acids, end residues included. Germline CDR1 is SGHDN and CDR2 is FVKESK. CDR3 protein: CASSQDRGV.

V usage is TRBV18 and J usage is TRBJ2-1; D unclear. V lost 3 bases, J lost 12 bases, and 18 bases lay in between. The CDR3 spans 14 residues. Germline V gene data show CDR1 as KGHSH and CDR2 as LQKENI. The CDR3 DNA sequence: TGTGCCAGCTCACCCCCCGCGGCCACCCAGTGGCAGTTCTTC. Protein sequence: CASSPPAATQWQFF. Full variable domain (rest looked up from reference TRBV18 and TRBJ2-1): NAGVMQNPRHLVRRRGQEARLRCSPMKGHSHVYWYRQLPEEGLKFMVYLQKENIIDESGMPKERFSAEFPKEGPSILRIQQVVRGDSAAYFCASSPPAATQWQFFGPGTRLTVL.

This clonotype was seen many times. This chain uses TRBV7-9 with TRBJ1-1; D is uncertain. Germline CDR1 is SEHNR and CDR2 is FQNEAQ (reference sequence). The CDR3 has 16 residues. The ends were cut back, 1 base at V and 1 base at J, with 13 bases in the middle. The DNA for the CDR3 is TGTGCCAGCAGCTTAGAGGGATACGGCGAGAACACTGAAGCTTTCTTT. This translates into CASSLEGYGENTEAFF.